The entry that follows covers one TCR beta chain sequence. Time point defined: pretreatment peripheral blood. Repertoires were generated with immunoSEQ multiplex PCR, while TCRdb's copy carries only in-frame clones and drops some. Among roughly 87,000 clones, about 89% were seen once, and the ten largest hold more than 0.85%. The data belong to a study of PD-L1 blockade in urothelial cancer. CDR3 length: 13 amino acids. Germline V CDR1 and CDR2: SGHNT, YYREEE (reference sequence). J lost 5 bases, V lost 3 bases, and 0 bases had no gene match. J is TRBJ2-2 and V is TRBV5-4, with TRBD2 matching 8 bases. Specimen: PBMCs, collected around atezolizumab (anti-PD-L1) treatment. The origin of this receptor is a woman of 80 years or more with urothelial cancer. The CDR3 protein is CASSSGGTGELFF. The CDR3 DNA follows: TGTGCCAGCAGCTCGGGGGGGACCGGGGAGCTGTTTTTT.